The 4 T cell receptor beta chains below come from one sample, sequenced in a study of response to subunit inactivated influenza vaccine. TCRdb passed the RT-PCR reads through MiXCR, listing each CDR3 protein once. The data hold around 160,000 distinct CDR3 sequences, with approximately 10% observed a single time. Sequencing used non-naive T cells sorted from PBMCs, obtained about 40 days after vaccination. The source is a man over 45 who received an inactivated influenza vaccine.

This clonotype was seen ten or more times. The rearrangement links TRBV4-3 to TRBJ2-1; 12 positions match TRBD2. This CDR3 has 16 residues. Germline CDR1 and CDR2: LGHNA and YSLEER. V lost 4 bases, J lost 8 bases, and 9 bases stayed unmatched. The CDR3 protein is CASSRDLAGGRYEQFF. The CDR3 region has the DNA TGCGCCAGCAGCCGTGATCTAGCGGGGGGGCGATATGAGCAGTTCTTC.

The chain has TRBV27 and TRBJ1-1, with D possibly being TRBD1 (6 bases). This CDR3 is built from 13 residues. The ends were cut back, 6 bases at V and 6 bases at J, with 14 bases in the middle. Per germline, CDR1 MNHEY and CDR2 SMNVEV (reference sequence). The CDR3 spells CASRKTGTAEAFF. As DNA, the CDR3 is TGTGCCAGCAGAAAAACAGGGACTGCTGAAGCTTTCTTT.

This clonotype was recorded many times. DNA of the CDR3: TGTGCCAGCAGTCCCCCCTCTGGGGCCAACGTCCTGACTTTC. It translates to CASSPPSGANVLTF. The chain employs TRBV6-2 or TRBV6-3 and TRBJ2-6; D is ambiguous. Per germline, CDR1 MNHEY and CDR2 SVGEGT. Trimming left V 5 bases short and J 0 bases short, with 5 bases between. CDR3 size: 14 residues.

This clonotype was seen a handful of times. V usage is TRBV27 and J usage is TRBJ2-1; 7 nucleotides match TRBD2. Per germline, CDR1 MNHEY and CDR2 SMNVEV (reference sequence). V lost 8 bases, J lost 3 bases, and 7 bases stayed unmatched. The CDR3 extends over 14 amino acids. CDR3 DNA: TGTGCCAGCGGTAGGGGAGGGGTCTACAATGAGCAGTTCTTC. This translates into CASGRGGVYNEQFF.